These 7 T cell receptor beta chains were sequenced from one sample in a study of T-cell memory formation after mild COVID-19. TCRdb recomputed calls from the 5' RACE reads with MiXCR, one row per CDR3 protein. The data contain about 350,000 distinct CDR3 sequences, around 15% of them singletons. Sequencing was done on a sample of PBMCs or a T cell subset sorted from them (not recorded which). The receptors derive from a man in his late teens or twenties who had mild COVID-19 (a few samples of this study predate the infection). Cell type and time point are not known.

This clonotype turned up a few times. CDR3: CASSGPSGNTIYF. The CDR3 region has the DNA TGCGCCAGCAGTGGACCCTCTGGAAACACCATATATTTT. The V and J genes are TRBV10-2 and TRBJ1-3; the D is unclear. V gave up 4 bases and J gave up 0 bases, with 4 bases separating them. The CDR3 totals 13 residues. Germline V gene lookup returns CDR1 WSHSY and CDR2 SAAADI.

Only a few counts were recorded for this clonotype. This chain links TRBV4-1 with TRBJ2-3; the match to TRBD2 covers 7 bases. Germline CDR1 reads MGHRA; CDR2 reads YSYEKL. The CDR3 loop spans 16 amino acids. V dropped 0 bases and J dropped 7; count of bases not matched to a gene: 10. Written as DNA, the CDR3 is TGCGCCAGCAGCCAAGATTCGGCCGTGGGGGGGAATACGCAGTATTTT. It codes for CASSQDSAVGGNTQYF.

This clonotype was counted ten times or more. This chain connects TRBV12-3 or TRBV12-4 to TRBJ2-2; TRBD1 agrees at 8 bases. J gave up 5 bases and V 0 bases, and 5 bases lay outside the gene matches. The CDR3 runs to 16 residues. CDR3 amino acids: CASSLAGGQGTGELFF. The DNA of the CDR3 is TGTGCCAGCAGTTTAGCAGGCGGACAGGGTACCGGGGAGCTGTTTTTT.

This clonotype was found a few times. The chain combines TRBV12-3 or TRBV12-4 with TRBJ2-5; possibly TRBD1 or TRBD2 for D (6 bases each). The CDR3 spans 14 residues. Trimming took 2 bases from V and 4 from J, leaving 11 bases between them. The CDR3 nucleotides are TGTGCCAGCAGTTTATCGGGGGCGGGAGAGACCCAGTACTTC. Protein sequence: CASSLSGAGETQYF.

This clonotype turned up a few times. Here the CDR3 DNA reads TGTGCCAGCAGCTCGTTTGGATCCGACTCTGGGGCCAACGTCCTGACTTTC. Translation: CASSSFGSDSGANVLTF. The chain uses TRBV7-8 and TRBJ2-6; unclear D gene. The V and J ends lost 4 bases and 0 bases respectively, with 13 bases between them. CDR1 is SGHVS and CDR2 is FQNEAQ in the germline V gene. The CDR3 runs to 17 residues.

The CDR3 protein is CSAIDRGPGNTIYF. CDR3 nucleotide sequence: TGCAGTGCTATAGACAGGGGGCCTGGAAACACCATATATTTT. The chain uses TRBV20-1 and TRBJ1-3, with 10 bases that match TRBD1. The germline V gene encodes CDR1 DFQATT and CDR2 SNEGSKA (reference sequence). With 4 bases clipped from V and 2 bases from J, the junction kept 2 bases outside the gene matches. This CDR3 contains 14 residues.

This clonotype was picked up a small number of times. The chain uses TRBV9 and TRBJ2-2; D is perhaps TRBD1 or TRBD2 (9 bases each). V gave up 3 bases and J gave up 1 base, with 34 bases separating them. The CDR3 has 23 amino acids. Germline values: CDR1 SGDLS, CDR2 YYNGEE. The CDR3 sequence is CASSDRDRVFDPLAGRNTGELFF. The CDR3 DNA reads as TGTGCCAGCAGCGACCGGGACAGGGTGTTCGACCCTCTAGCGGGGAGGAACACCGGGGAGCTGTTTTTT.